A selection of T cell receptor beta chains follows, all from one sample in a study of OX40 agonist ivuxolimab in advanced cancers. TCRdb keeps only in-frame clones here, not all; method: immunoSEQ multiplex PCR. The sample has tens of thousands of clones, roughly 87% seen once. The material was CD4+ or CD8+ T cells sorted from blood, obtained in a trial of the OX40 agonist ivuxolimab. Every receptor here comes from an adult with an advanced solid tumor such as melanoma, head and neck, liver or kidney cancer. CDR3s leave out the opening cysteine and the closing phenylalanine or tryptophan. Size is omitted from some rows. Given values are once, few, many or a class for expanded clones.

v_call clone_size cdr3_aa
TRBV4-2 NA ASSLLTDRAAEAF
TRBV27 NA ASSLSGEGTQY
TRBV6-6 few ASSRLGGGGNEQF
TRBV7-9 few ASSLATPSGGNEQY
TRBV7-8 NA ASSLDWASGRGYEQY
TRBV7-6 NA ASSLGSGATQETQY
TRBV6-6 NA ASSARLAGAYNEQF
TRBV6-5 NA ASSTTRRTEAF
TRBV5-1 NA ASSATDTQY
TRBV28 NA ASSDSRRRKEKLF
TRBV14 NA ASSQDRFGYYGYT
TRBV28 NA ASSFRGRTRYNEQF
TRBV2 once ASHPTGTPAVTGELF
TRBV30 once AWEGGTGAYEQY
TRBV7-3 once ASSSKLGLPTPYEQY
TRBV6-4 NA ASSAVAGGPYEQY
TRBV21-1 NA ASRQDGEKLF
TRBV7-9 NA ASSSPPGQGADTEAF
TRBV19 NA ASSLGQTYQPQH
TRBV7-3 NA ASSLSRNNEQF
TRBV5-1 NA ASSFGSGNTIY
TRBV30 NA AWGRWQGQQGAPGELF